These T cell receptor beta chains were read from a single sample in a study of T-cell reconstitution after alpha-beta-depleted transplantation in children. Using its own MiXCR run on the PCR reads, TCRdb lists one record per CDR3 protein. Altogether about 540,000 distinct CDR3 sequences are present, approximately 16% being singletons, with the ten largest covering 3% to 4%. Sequencing used PBMCs from the stem cell graft donor, obtained from the stem cell graft. The origin of the receptors is a human donor who donated a stem cell graft to a child with acute lymphoblastic leukemia. Each CDR3 is given with its conserved first and last residue. D genes are given only for firm matches. Only part of the rows carry a size: once, few, many, or a class if the clone is expanded.

J,D,size,length,V,CDR3,DNA
TRBJ2-1,NA,few,15,TRBV4-1,CASSPWGGANNEQFF,TGCGCCAGCAGCCCGTGGGGGGGGGCGAACAATGAGCAGTTCTTC
TRBJ2-1,TRBD2,NA,16,TRBV5-1,CASSRGLAGGDNEQFF,TGCGCCAGCAGCCGCGGTTTAGCGGGAGGGGACAATGAGCAGTTCTTC
TRBJ1-3,NA,few,15,TRBV5-1,CASSPGPYSGNTIYF,TGCGCCAGCAGCCCCGGACCGTACTCTGGAAACACCATATATTTT
TRBJ2-1,TRBD2,few,16,TRBV25-1,CASSNLAGGPHNEQFF,TGTGCCAGCTCCAACCTAGCGGGAGGGCCCCACAATGAGCAGTTCTTC
TRBJ2-1,NA,NA,17,TRBV14,CASSPPSRGKGDNEQFF,TGTGCCAGCAGCCCCCCGTCCAGGGGTAAAGGCGACAATGAGCAGTTCTTC
TRBJ2-2,TRBD1,few,17,TRBV5-1,CASSPGVATGDTGELFF,TGCGCCAGCAGCCCAGGCGTGGCTACAGGGGACACCGGGGAGCTGTTTTTT
TRBJ2-4,NA,NA,17,TRBV9,CASSAYPGALAKNIQYF,TGTGCCAGCAGCGCTTACCCCGGGGCCCTAGCCAAAAACATTCAGTACTTC
TRBJ1-1,TRBD1,NA,14,TRBV29-1,CSLRDRGAGTEAFF,TGCAGCCTCCGGGACAGGGGTGCCGGGACTGAAGCTTTCTTT
TRBJ2-7,TRBD2,few,17,TRBV7-9,CASRETERLAGAHEQYF,TGTGCCAGCAGAGAGACCGAAAGACTAGCGGGAGCCCACGAGCAGTACTTC
TRBJ2-4,TRBD2,NA,15,TRBV28,CASSPMYGGGNIQYF,TGTGCCAGCAGTCCGATGTACGGGGGGGGTAACATTCAGTACTTC
TRBJ1-1,NA,few,18,TRBV6-1,CASSPYRATGNVNTEAFF,TGTGCCAGCAGTCCCTACCGGGCTACAGGTAACGTGAACACTGAAGCTTTCTTT
TRBJ2-3,NA,NA,15,TRBV3-1,CASSQEGQGADTQYF,TGTGCCAGCAGCCAAGAAGGGCAGGGAGCAGATACGCAGTATTTT
TRBJ2-3,TRBD2,NA,14,TRBV2,CASKSSGVTDTQYF,TGTGCCAGCAAGTCTAGCGGGGTCACAGATACGCAGTATTTT
TRBJ2-5,NA,many,13,TRBV11-1,CASSLDGEETQYF,TGTGCCAGCAGCTTAGATGGGGAAGAGACCCAGTACTTC
TRBJ2-1,TRBD2,NA,15,TRBV5-1,CASSLVLAGVGEQFF,TGCGCCAGCAGCTTGGTTTTAGCGGGAGTGGGTGAGCAGTTCTTC
TRBJ2-7,TRBD1,NA,15,TRBV5-1,CASSRETGHSYEQYF,TGCGCCAGCAGCCGCGAGACAGGGCACTCCTACGAGCAGTACTTC
TRBJ2-2,TRBD2,NA,13,TRBV29-1,CSVRGADTGELFF,TGCAGCGTGCGGGGGGCGGACACCGGGGAGCTGTTTTTT
TRBJ1-6,NA,NA,17,TRBV7-9,CASSPSRGPRGNSPLHF,TGTGCCAGCAGCCCCTCCCGGGGGCCGCGGGGAAATTCACCCCTCCACTTT
TRBJ1-1,NA,NA,11,TRBV30,CAWSRGIEAFF,TGTGCCTGGAGTAGGGGGATTGAAGCTTTCTTT
TRBJ2-7,NA,NA,12,TRBV3-1,CASSQGPHEQYF,TGTGCCAGCAGCCAAGGACCCCACGAGCAGTACTTC
TRBJ2-1,TRBD1,many,15,TRBV14,CASSNRGRSYNEQFF,TGTGCCAGCAGCAACAGGGGGCGATCCTACAATGAGCAGTTCTTC
TRBJ2-3,NA,many,14,TRBV5-1,CASSLGVGTDTQYF,TGCGCCAGCAGCTTGGGAGTGGGGACAGATACGCAGTATTTT
TRBJ2-3,NA,few,12,TRBV20-1,CSAKRGADTQYF,TGCAGTGCCAAGAGGGGGGCAGATACGCAGTATTTT
TRBJ2-7,NA,many,14,TRBV7-9,CASSLLTDSYEQYF,TGTGCCAGCAGCTTATTAACAGACTCCTACGAGCAGTACTTC
TRBJ2-7,TRBD1,few,13,TRBV15,CATSTGGSYEQYF,TGTGCCACCAGCACAGGGGGCTCCTACGAGCAGTACTTC
TRBJ1-1,TRBD1,few,15,TRBV18,CASSPGQGGNTEAFF,TGTGCCAGCTCACCTGGACAGGGGGGGAACACTGAAGCTTTCTTT
TRBJ1-5,NA,few,13,TRBV5-5,CASSFGPLGPQHF,TGTGCCAGCAGCTTCGGGCCTCTTGGCCCCCAGCATTTT
TRBJ2-3,NA,NA,14,TRBV20-1,CSADPGLSTDTQYF,TGCAGTGCTGATCCGGGTCTTAGCACAGATACGCAGTATTTT
TRBJ2-3,NA,few,12,TRBV13,CASSLVGPPQYF,TGTGCCAGCAGCTTAGTGGGCCCACCGCAGTATTTT
TRBJ2-2,NA,NA,12,TRBV7-9,CTSSFSTGELFF,TGTACCAGCAGCTTTTCTACCGGGGAGCTGTTTTTT
TRBJ2-1,TRBD2,NA,13,TRBV7-6,CASSRYRGDEQFF,TGTGCCAGCAGCCGATACCGGGGGGATGAGCAGTTCTTC
TRBJ1-1,NA,few,15,TRBV29-1,CSVDGGTGWNTEAFF,TGCAGCGTTGACGGGGGTACAGGGTGGAACACTGAAGCTTTCTTT
TRBJ2-1,NA,few,12,TRBV11-2,CASSLDRSEQFF,TGTGCCAGCAGCTTAGATCGAAGTGAGCAGTTCTTC
TRBJ2-3,NA,few,14,TRBV7-9,CASSPLGSTDTQYF,TGTGCCAGCAGCCCCTTGGGGAGCACAGATACGCAGTATTTT
TRBJ2-2,NA,NA,14,TRBV15,CATMRPPATGELFF,TGTGCCACCATGAGGCCCCCTGCCACCGGGGAGCTGTTTTTT
TRBJ1-1,TRBD1,NA,14,TRBV27,CASSRDRVDTEAFF,TGTGCCAGCAGTCGGGACAGGGTGGACACTGAAGCTTTCTTT
TRBJ2-2,NA,NA,14,TRBV9,CASAARSGTGELFF,TGTGCCAGCGCGGCTAGGTCGGGCACCGGGGAGCTGTTTTTT
TRBJ1-3,TRBD1,few,16,TRBV7-8,CASSKTGTGRGNTIYF,TGTGCCAGCAGCAAAACCGGGACAGGTCGTGGAAACACCATATATTTT
TRBJ1-1,NA,NA,11,TRBV29-1,CSVGEDAEAFF,TGCAGCGTTGGGGAGGACGCTGAAGCTTTCTTT
TRBJ1-4,NA,NA,17,TRBV4-1,CASSQLTRAATNEKLFF,TGCGCCAGCAGCCAATTGACCAGGGCGGCAACTAATGAAAAACTGTTTTTT
TRBJ2-3,NA,few,12,TRBV20-1,CSSTPSLDTQYF,TGCAGTTCCACCCCCTCTTTGGATACGCAGTATTTT
TRBJ1-6,NA,NA,18,TRBV25-1,CASSEPGIYSSYNSPLHF,TGTGCCAGCAGTGAACCAGGGATCTATAGCTCCTATAATTCACCCCTCCACTTT
TRBJ2-2,TRBD1,NA,19,TRBV11-2,CASSTGTGHQMQYTGELFF,TGTGCCAGCTCGACCGGGACAGGGCACCAAATGCAATACACCGGGGAGCTGTTTTTT
TRBJ1-3,TRBD1,many,16,TRBV7-2,CASSPGQGRSGNTIYF,TGTGCCAGCAGCCCGGGACAGGGCCGCTCTGGAAACACCATATATTTT
TRBJ2-1,NA,NA,14,TRBV12-3/TRBV12-4,CASSLADLRGEQFF,TGTGCCAGCAGTTTAGCTGACCTACGGGGTGAGCAGTTCTTC
TRBJ1-3,NA,NA,15,TRBV12-5,CASGLVLGGTDTIYF,TGTGCTAGTGGTTTGGTACTCGGGGGGACGGACACCATATATTTT
TRBJ2-1,NA,few,16,TRBV7-9,CASSLDWDGVTPEQFF,TGTGCCAGCAGCTTAGACTGGGATGGGGTAACACCTGAGCAGTTCTTC
TRBJ2-1,NA,NA,15,TRBV27,CASSLVSSSYNEQFF,TGTGCCAGCAGTTTAGTATCTAGCTCCTACAATGAGCAGTTCTTC
TRBJ2-7,TRBD1,few,15,TRBV29-1,CSVDGVQGTTYEQYF,TGCAGCGTTGACGGGGTACAGGGGACAACCTACGAGCAGTACTTC
TRBJ1-1,NA,few,13,TRBV6-1,CASNPSWDTEAFF,TGTGCCAGCAACCCCTCATGGGACACTGAAGCTTTCTTT